This T cell receptor beta chain was observed in a study of PD-1 blockade in classical Hodgkin lymphoma. The study's findings and limits: CD4+ TCR diversity rose significantly by C4D1, and CD8+ TCR diversity did not. Anyone who began nivolumab under 1 year after ASCT was excluded.

The time point is: cycle 4 day 1 (C4D1), after 5 to 7 weeks of nivolumab. In every patient, relapse followed autologous stem cell transplantation, while exposure to brentuximab vedotin differed. Germline V CDR1 and CDR2: MDHEN, SYDVKM. The CDR3 is 13 amino acids. Trimming stripped 3 bases from V and 7 bases from J, with 12 bases between. Clones were read by immunoSEQ multiplex PCR, and TCRdb kept only the in-frame ones, dropping some. The table shows about 64,000 clones, with about 92% occurring only once. About this clone itself: Its antigen is undetermined.

The sample here was peripheral blood mononuclear cells (PBMCs), taken before the fourth cycle of nivolumab. The receptor's source is a human donor with classical Hodgkin lymphoma. The gene calls are TRBV28 and TRBJ1-1, with a possible D match to TRBD1 (5 bases). The CDR3 nucleotides are TGTGCCAGCAGTTTTAATCCCGACAGTGAAGCTTTCTTT. It codes for CASSFNPDSEAFF. Supplemented by reference TRBV28 and TRBJ1-1, the full variable domain reads DVKVTQSSRYLVKRTGEKVFLECVQDMDHENMFWYRQDPGLGLRLIYFSYDVKMKEKGDIPEGYSVSREKKERFSLILESASTNQTSMYLCASSFNPDSEAFFGQGTRLTVV.